Below, one TCR beta chain is given with its context. The antigen is unknown. Sample barcodes and UMIs were carried by the TCR alpha and TCR beta cDNA libraries that 5'RACE generated with constant-segment primers. From the 5' RACE reads, TCRdb called clonotypes with MiXCR, one entry per CDR3 protein. The table shows 550,000 to 600,000 distinct CDR3 sequences, with roughly 21% occurring only once. The source of the sample is a study of T-cell memory formation after mild COVID-19. Overall study findings and caveats: Among clones peaking at day 37 in the second wave, SARS-CoV-2 specificity remained unconfirmed. Clones that contracted from day 15 to 85 had balanced CD4/CD8; later expanders were CD4+ biased.

V shed 2 bases and J 4 bases; nucleotides not matched to a gene: 7. CDR3 length: 16 residues. The germline V gene has CDR1 KGHDR and CDR2 SFDVKD. The sample consisted of PBMCs or a T cell subset sorted from them (not recorded which). V gene TRBV24-1 combines with J gene TRBJ1-3; 7 positions agree with TRBD1. The TCR was taken from an adult woman who had mild COVID-19 (a few samples of this study predate the infection). Cell type and time point are not known. CDR3 sequence (DNA): TGTGCCACCAGTGATTCAGACAGGGCGGGCGGAAACACCATATATTTT. Protein sequence: CATSDSDRAGGNTIYF.